This is a list of T cell receptor beta chains from one sample in a study of cytomegalovirus exposure and HLA in healthy donors. Sequencing used immunoSEQ multiplex PCR; TCRdb keeps in-frame clones, though not all of them. The data contain about 200,000 clones, 79% of them seen just once; the ten biggest clones take up nearly 4.5%. The sequencing sample was made of PBMCs. The receptors here all came from a woman under 40 in good health and CMV-seropositive. Both conserved end residues are part of each CDR3. The D gene is left open where the match is weak. Clone size is stated in some rows and not others, as once, few, many or a class when expanded.

J gene	clone size	V gene	D gene	CDR3 protein	CDR3 DNA
TRBJ2-2	-	TRBV13	TRBD1	CASSSLTRTGGHTGELFF	TGTGCCAGCAGCTCCCTAACCCGAACAGGGGGCCACACCGGGGAGCTGTTTTTT
TRBJ2-3	-	TRBV11-3	-	CASSHRDFRGDTQYF	TGTGCCAGCAGCCACCGGGACTTTCGCGGAGATACGCAGTATTTT
TRBJ2-1	-	TRBV5-1	TRBD2	CASSRSGTSYNEQFF	TGCGCCAGCAGTCGAAGTGGGACTAGCTACAATGAGCAGTTCTTC
TRBJ2-1	-	TRBV4-3	TRBD2	CASSHGTSGNNEQFF	TGCGCCAGCAGCCACGGGACTAGCGGGAACAATGAGCAGTTCTTC
TRBJ1-1	-	TRBV2	TRBD1	CASSEFPRGREYLTQAEAFF	TGTGCCAGCAGTGAATTCCCCAGGGGGCGCGAATACTTAACGCAGGCTGAAGCTTTCTTT
TRBJ1-1	few	TRBV19	TRBD1	CASSARGWGTEAFF	TGTGCCAGTAGTGCCAGGGGGTGGGGCACTGAAGCTTTCTTT
TRBJ2-7	-	TRBV7-9	TRBD2	CASKKAGAYEQYF	TGTGCCAGCAAAAAGGCGGGAGCCTACGAGCAGTACTTC
TRBJ2-5	few	TRBV7-9	TRBD1	CASSPRQGPEETQYF	TGTGCCAGCAGCCCGCGACAGGGGCCCGAGGAGACCCAGTACTTC
TRBJ2-5	-	TRBV25-1	-	CASSDRGEPYF	TGTGCCAGCAGTGATCGAGGAGAACCGTACTTC
TRBJ2-1	-	TRBV4-1	TRBD2	CASSQDRTSGTYNEQFF	TGCGCCAGCAGCCAAGATAGGACTAGCGGAACCTACAATGAGCAGTTCTTC
TRBJ1-1	once	TRBV11-2	-	CASSFGYGRTEAFF	TGTGCCAGCAGCTTCGGGTATGGAAGGACTGAAGCTTTCTTT
TRBJ2-7	-	TRBV30	TRBD2	CAWSGAGEYEQYF	TGTGCCTGGAGCGGAGCGGGAGAGTACGAGCAGTACTTC
TRBJ2-3	-	TRBV4-1	-	CASSQDRSTDTQYF	TGCGCCAGCAGCCAAGACAGAAGCACAGATACGCAGTATTTT
TRBJ1-1	-	TRBV7-2	TRBD1	CASSPRQGRNTEAFF	TGTGCCAGCAGCCCTAGACAGGGACGGAACACTGAAGCTTTCTTT
TRBJ2-7	-	TRBV7-9	-	CASSGGTPVSYEQYF	TGTGCCAGCAGCGGCGGGACGCCAGTCTCCTACGAGCAGTACTTC
TRBJ2-5	once	TRBV29-1	-	CSVVTRAGNQETQYF	TGCAGCGTAGTCACCAGGGCGGGGAACCAAGAGACCCAGTACTTC
TRBJ2-5	-	TRBV29-1	TRBD2	CSVETSPGETQYF	TGCAGCGTTGAGACTAGCCCGGGGGAGACCCAGTACTTC
TRBJ1-4	-	TRBV7-6	-	CASSQVEGTTNEKLFF	TGTGCCAGCAGCCAAGTTGAGGGAACAACTAATGAAAAACTGTTTTTT
TRBJ2-7	-	TRBV5-6	TRBD1	CASSLSIGQGAYEQYF	TGTGCCAGCAGCTTGAGTATTGGACAGGGGGCATACGAGCAGTACTTC
TRBJ1-2	-	TRBV11-3	-	CASSPSGYGYTF	TGTGCCAGCAGCCCCTCCGGCTATGGCTACACCTTC
TRBJ1-3	-	TRBV4-1	-	CASSQEGTVRSGNTIYF	TGCGCCAGCAGCCAAGAAGGTACAGTGCGCTCTGGAAACACCATATATTTT